A single sample gave rise to the 22 T cell receptor beta chains below, sequenced in a study of blood T cell repertoires in COVID-19. Produced via immunoSEQ multiplex PCR; TCRdb's table is partial and in-frame only. Of some 260,000 clones listed, 84% are singletons. Sequenced sample: PBMCs or T cells enriched from blood (not recorded which). The receptors here all came from a man younger than 45 with acute COVID-19.

This rearrangement joins TRBV27 to TRBJ1-2; 7 bases align to TRBD1. CDR3 length: 15 amino acids. V lost 5 bases and J lost 4; bases outside the gene matches: 10. CDR1 and CDR2 from the germline V gene are MNHEY and SMNVEV (reference sequence). For the CDR3, the DNA is TGTGCCAGCAGTCCAGACAGGGATCCTTTCTATGGCTACACCTTC. This sequence encodes CASSPDRDPFYGYTF.

The J gene is TRBJ2-5, the V gene TRBV5-6; 9 nucleotides agree with TRBD2. V lost 4 bases to trimming and J lost 4 bases; unmatched junction nucleotides: 2. The CDR3 sequence is 13 residues long. CDR1 SGHDT and CDR2 YYEEEE come from the germline V gene. Here the CDR3 DNA reads TGTGCCAGCAGCAAGGGACTAGCAGAGACCCAGTACTTC. It is translated as CASSKGLAETQYF.

The genes are TRBV19 and TRBJ1-2, with D tentatively TRBD1 (6 bases). This CDR3 is built from 14 residues. The V end was cut by 5 bases, the J end by 8 bases, with 18 bases between. Germline loops: CDR1 LNHDA, CDR2 SQIVND (reference sequence). The CDR3 nucleotides read TGTGCCAGTAGTGACCGACAGGTCGAGAGAGGCTACACCTTC. Its translation: CASSDRQVERGYTF.

This chain connects TRBV28 to TRBJ2-7; D may be TRBD2 (5 bases). Germline CDR1 is MDHEN and CDR2 is SYDVKM. The CDR3 runs to 14 residues. Trimming removed 3 bases from V and 5 bases from J, with 14 bases in between. The CDR3, as DNA: TGTGCCAGCAGTTTGACCGGGAAAAGGGACGAGCAGTACGTC. Amino acid sequence: CASSLTGKRDEQYV.

This clone was detected only once. The chain links TRBV3-1 (or the pseudogene TRBV3-2) to TRBJ1-2; D gene unclear. The length of the CDR3 is 15 residues. Looked up from germline, CDR1 is LGHDT and CDR2 is YNNKEL (reference sequence). V lost 4 bases and J 0 bases, leaving 12 bases between the germline ends. CDR3 protein: CASSPTQFPNYGYTF. The CDR3 nucleotides are TGTGCCAGCAGCCCAACCCAGTTTCCTAACTATGGCTACACCTTC.

This chain connects TRBV7-8 to TRBJ2-2; TRBD2 agrees at 7 bases. Germline CDR1 and CDR2: SGHVS and FQNEAQ. The CDR3 spans 16 residues. After removal of 7 bases from V and 2 bases from J, the junction contained 10 bases not matched to a gene. This CDR3 is CASISGLAANTGELFF. DNA of the CDR3: TGTGCCAGCATTTCCGGGCTAGCGGCTAACACCGGGGAGCTGTTTTTT.

The chain is built from TRBV6-1 and TRBJ1-5, with 8 bases identical to TRBD1. Germline CDR1 is MNHNS and CDR2 is SASEGT. The V segment lost 4 bases and the J segment 0 bases; nucleotides outside the gene matches: 5. CDR3 length equals 16 residues. CDR3 sequence (DNA): TGTGCCAGCAGTGGACAGGGGTTGGGTAGCAATCAGCCCCAGCATTTT. It codes for CASSGQGLGSNQPQHF.

This clone came up once. The chain combines TRBV6-2 or TRBV6-3 with TRBJ2-7; D perhaps matches TRBD1 (6 bases). V was pared by 6 bases and J by 3 bases, with 12 bases between. The CDR3 sequence is 13 residues long. Germline V gene lookup returns CDR1 MNHEY and CDR2 SVGEGT. This chain's CDR3 is CASSRGQLYEQYV. The CDR3 nucleotides are TGTGCCAGCAGCCGCGGACAGCTCTACGAGCAGTACGTC.

This clone is a singleton in its sample. The rearrangement joins TRBV12-3 or TRBV12-4 to TRBJ1-5; 9 nucleotides agree with TRBD1. The CDR3 runs to 13 residues. V gave up 5 bases and J gave up 5 bases; unmatched junction bases: 1. CDR3 protein: CASSGQGHQPQHF. In DNA form, the CDR3 reads TGTGCCAGCAGTGGACAGGGGCATCAGCCCCAGCATTTT.

The chain carries TRBV28 and TRBJ1-2; 7 bases are a match to TRBD1. The germline V gene encodes CDR1 MDHEN and CDR2 SYDVKM. The V segment lost 6 bases and the J segment 6 bases; nucleotides outside the gene matches: 10. The CDR3 has 14 residues. The CDR3 is CASRKRTGVDGYTF. Here the CDR3 DNA reads TGTGCCAGCAGGAAAAGGACAGGTGTTGATGGCTACACCTTC.

This clone is a singleton in its sample. V is TRBV28 and J is TRBJ1-2; D might be TRBD1 (5 bases). Germline CDR1 reads MDHEN; CDR2 reads SYDVKM. The CDR3 length is 15 residues. Trimming removed 8 bases from V and 4 bases from J, with 20 bases in between. The CDR3 loop reads CASALERPQGYGYTF. The CDR3 nucleotides are TGTGCCAGCGCCCTGGAGAGGCCCCAGGGCTATGGCTACACCTTC.

The CDR3 nucleotides read TGTGCCACCAGCATGGGGGGGGGAACCAGCCTTGAAAAACTGTTTTTT. Amino acids: CATSMGGGTSLEKLFF. The J gene is TRBJ1-4, the V gene TRBV15; TRBD1 might be the D (5 bases). Germline V gene lookup returns CDR1 LNHNV and CDR2 YYDKDF (reference sequence). V shed 4 bases and J shed 7 bases, with 19 bases lying between them. The CDR3 sequence is 16 residues long. The whole variable domain, remainder taken from reference TRBV15 and TRBJ1-4, is DAMVIQNPRYQVTQFGKPVTLSCSQTLNHNVMYWYQQKSSQAPKLLFHYYDKDFNNEADTPDNFQSRRPNTSFCFLDIRSPGLGDTAMYLCATSMGGGTSLEKLFFGSGTQLSVL.

This clone was detected only a few times. The V and J genes are TRBV3-1 (or the pseudogene TRBV3-2) and TRBJ1-4; tentative D call: TRBD1 (6 bases). The CDR3 extends over 15 amino acids. Between the trimmed V and J ends, which lost 0 bases and 9 bases, there was a span of 14 bases. CDR1 and CDR2 from the germline V gene are LGHDT and YNNKEL (reference sequence). This chain's CDR3 is CASSQDRGAGKKLFF. CDR3 in DNA: TGTGCCAGCAGCCAAGATCGGGGGGCAGGAAAAAAACTGTTTTTT.

This chain uses TRBV7-3 with TRBJ1-1; D is unclear. The CDR3 has 15 residues. V lost 1 base, J lost 1 base, and 10 bases lay in between. Germline V lookup: CDR1 SGHTA, CDR2 FQGTGA. CDR3 sequence (DNA): TGTGCCAGCAGCTTAAGCCGGGGTCAGAACACTGAAGCTTTCTTT. Protein product: CASSLSRGQNTEAFF. The full variable domain, in which reference TRBV7-3 and TRBJ1-1 provide the parts outside the CDR3, is GAGVSQTPSNKVTEKGKYVELRCDPISGHTALYWYRQSLGQGPEFLIYFQGTGAADDSGLPNDRFFAVRPEGSVSTLKIQRTERGDSAVYLCASSLSRGQNTEAFFGQGTRLTVV.

This chain joins TRBV11-2 and TRBJ1-4; 7 bases match TRBD1. The CDR3 length is 15 residues. Germline CDR1 and CDR2: SGHAT and FQNNGV. J lost 7 bases, V lost 5 bases, and 10 bases had no gene match. CDR3 coding DNA: TGTGCCAGCAGCGCCCGGACAGGCGGTGTTGAAAAACTGTTTTTT. It codes for CASSARTGGVEKLFF.

The chain combines TRBV7-3 with TRBJ2-1; 9 bases fit TRBD2. The V and J ends lost 4 bases and 2 bases, in that order; junction bases with no gene match: 6. This CDR3 has 16 amino acids. Germline V CDR1 and CDR2: SGHTA, FQGTGA. CDR3 DNA: TGTGCCAGCAGCTCCTATAGCGGGAGACCCTACAATGAGCAGTTCTTC. It is translated as CASSSYSGRPYNEQFF.

This clone was seen just once. The genes are TRBV6-5 and TRBJ1-3, with D maybe TRBD1 (5 bases). Germline CDR1 MNHEY, CDR2 SVGAGI. The CDR3 totals 14 residues. Trimming stripped 8 bases from V and 0 bases from J, with 11 bases between. The CDR3 loop reads CASGARSSGNTIYF. In DNA form, the CDR3 reads TGTGCCAGCGGGGCTCGGTCCTCTGGAAACACCATATATTTT.

The rearrangement links TRBV19 to TRBJ1-1; TRBD1 agrees at 9 bases. Trimming took 7 bases from V and 5 from J; bases not matched to a gene: 5. Germline V gene sequence: CDR1 LNHDA, CDR2 SQIVND (reference sequence). The CDR3 runs 13 residues. This chain's CDR3 is CASTGTGRTEAFF. CDR3 nucleotides: TGTGCCAGTACGGGGACAGGGAGAACTGAAGCTTTCTTT.

The rearrangement joins TRBV5-1 to TRBJ2-2; 12 nucleotides line up with TRBD2. The germline gives CDR1 SGHRS, CDR2 YFSETQ. Trimming cost V 7 bases and J 5 bases; bases outside gene matches: 3. This CDR3 comprises 14 residues. The CDR3 DNA reads TGCGCCAGCCGGACTAGCGGGGAAACCGGGGAGCTGTTTTTT. This translates into CASRTSGETGELFF.

CDR3 coding DNA: TGCAGTGCTGGCAGATGGACTGAAGCTTTCTTT. Protein sequence: CSAGRWTEAFF. The chain joins TRBV20-1 to TRBJ1-1; no firm D call. Germline CDR1 DFQATT, CDR2 SNEGSKA (reference sequence). This CDR3 has 11 amino acids. V shed 5 bases and J shed 5 bases, with 9 bases lying between them.

The chain employs TRBV28 and TRBJ1-2, with no clear D. CDR1 is MDHEN and CDR2 is SYDVKM in the germline V gene. The CDR3 length is 17 residues. The germline V and J ends were trimmed by 6 bases and 2 bases, with 22 bases remaining between them. The CDR3 protein is CASRRQNFVGSNYGYTF. CDR3 bases: TGTGCCAGCAGACGTCAAAACTTCGTGGGGAGCAACTATGGCTACACCTTC.

The chain has TRBV11-2 and TRBJ2-7; tentatively, D is TRBD1 (6 bases). CDR3 length: 14 residues. Germline-derived CDR1 and CDR2 are SGHAT and FQNNGV. V gave up 5 bases and J gave up 5 bases, with 16 bases separating them. The DNA of the CDR3 is TGTGCCAGCAGCCCAAACCCAGGGGATAACGAGCAGTACGTC. Protein product: CASSPNPGDNEQYV.